The rows below give T cell receptor beta chains drawn from one sample of a study of cytomegalovirus exposure and HLA in healthy donors. Here immunoSEQ multiplex PCR was the method, and the copy in TCRdb shows in-frame clones only, minus some. The sample carries about 160,000 clones, 60% to 85% recorded once. Sequenced: PBMCs. The receptors were gathered from a woman aged 50 to 60 in good health and CMV-seropositive. Both conserved end residues are part of each CDR3. The D gene is left open where the match is weak. Clone size is shown for a subset of rows, as once, few, many or a class of expanded clone.

size: -
D: -
length: 15
V: TRBV6-5
J: TRBJ1-5
DNA: TGTGCCAGCAGCCCGCGGGGGCTAGGCAATCAGCCCCAGCATTTT
CDR3: CASSPRGLGNQPQHF

size: -
D: -
length: 13
V: TRBV9
J: TRBJ1-6
DNA: TGTGCCAGCAGGCGAAGCGATAATTCACCCCTCCACTTT
CDR3: CASRRSDNSPLHF

size: -
D: TRBD2
length: 12
V: TRBV2
J: TRBJ2-7
DNA: TGTGCCAGCAAGCGGGACCCCTACGAGCAGTACTTC
CDR3: CASKRDPYEQYF

size: once
D: TRBD2
length: 15
V: TRBV19
J: TRBJ2-1
DNA: TGTGCCAGTAGCCCATGGGGGGGTGGGGCCAATGAGCAGTTCTTC
CDR3: CASSPWGGGANEQFF

size: few
D: -
length: 12
V: TRBV19
J: TRBJ1-5
DNA: TGTGCCAGTATAGGAGGCAATCAGCCCCAGCATTTT
CDR3: CASIGGNQPQHF

size: -
D: TRBD1
length: 14
V: TRBV25-1
J: TRBJ1-6
DNA: TGTGCCAGCAGTGGGGACAGGGCTAATTCACCCCTCCACTTT
CDR3: CASSGDRANSPLHF

size: -
D: TRBD1
length: 14
V: TRBV5-5
J: TRBJ2-7
DNA: TGTGCCAGCAGTCCTGACAGGGGCCGATACGAGCAGTACTTC
CDR3: CASSPDRGRYEQYF

size: -
D: TRBD1
length: 16
V: TRBV19
J: TRBJ1-5
DNA: TGTGCCAGTAGCAAAGGGGACAGACATAGCAATCAGCCCCAGCATTTT
CDR3: CASSKGDRHSNQPQHF

size: -
D: TRBD1
length: 17
V: TRBV19
J: TRBJ1-4
DNA: TGTGCCAGTAGTTTCCGGACAGGGGGCTCAACTAATGAAAAACTGTTTTTT
CDR3: CASSFRTGGSTNEKLFF

size: -
D: -
length: 12
V: TRBV6-1
J: TRBJ1-5
DNA: TGTGCCAGCAGAAGCTCTGTCCAGCCCCAGCATTTT
CDR3: CASRSSVQPQHF

size: -
D: TRBD2
length: 15
V: TRBV29-1
J: TRBJ2-5
DNA: TGCAGCGTTGTGGGACTAGCGGGGGGAGGAGAGACCCAGTACTTC
CDR3: CSVVGLAGGGETQYF

size: few
D: -
length: 15
V: TRBV27
J: TRBJ2-2
DNA: TGTGCCAGCAGTTTATACAGGGAGAACACCGGGGAGCTGTTTTTT
CDR3: CASSLYRENTGELFF

size: -
D: TRBD1
length: 13
V: TRBV5-4
J: TRBJ1-2
DNA: TGTGCCAGTAGCCGGACAGGGTCTGGCGGCTACACCTTC
CDR3: CASSRTGSGGYTF

size: -
D: TRBD1
length: 15
V: TRBV5-6
J: TRBJ1-6
DNA: TGTGCCAGCAGCTTGGCCAAGGGGGCGGGTTCACCCCTCCACTTT
CDR3: CASSLAKGAGSPLHF

size: -
D: -
length: 14
V: TRBV9
J: TRBJ2-7
DNA: TGTGCCAGCAGCGTAGCTACTGGGGGCTACAAGCAGTACTTC
CDR3: CASSVATGGYKQYF

size: -
D: -
length: 16
V: TRBV6-5
J: TRBJ2-4
DNA: TGTGCCAGCAGTTACTCGCCAGGGGCGTCCAAAAACATTCAGTACTTC
CDR3: CASSYSPGASKNIQYF

size: -
D: -
length: 17
V: TRBV7-6
J: TRBJ1-3
DNA: TGTGCCAGCAGCTTATGGGCAGGCGTGAGCTCTGGAAACACCATATATTTT
CDR3: CASSLWAGVSSGNTIYF

size: -
D: -
length: 15
V: TRBV7-6
J: TRBJ2-3
DNA: TGTGCCAGCAGCTTTGGACAGACAAACACAGATACGCAGTATTTT
CDR3: CASSFGQTNTDTQYF

size: -
D: -
length: 15
V: TRBV9
J: TRBJ1-1
DNA: TGTGCCAGCAGCGTAGGCGCAGGGACTTACACTGAAGCTTTCTTT
CDR3: CASSVGAGTYTEAFF

size: few
D: -
length: 18
V: TRBV15
J: TRBJ2-6
DNA: TGTGCCACCAGCCCAGGTTCGGGTGGAGGTACTGGGGCCAACGTCCTGACTTTC
CDR3: CATSPGSGGGTGANVLTF

size: -
D: -
length: 13
V: TRBV27
J: TRBJ1-5
DNA: TGTGCCAGCAGTTTCGGGGGGAGTCAGCCCCAGCATTTT
CDR3: CASSFGGSQPQHF

size: -
D: -
length: 15
V: TRBV5-1
J: TRBJ2-3
DNA: TGCGCCAGCAGCTTGGTTGGGGGGAACACAGATACGCAGTATTTT
CDR3: CASSLVGGNTDTQYF

size: -
D: -
length: 17
V: TRBV7-9
J: TRBJ2-3
DNA: TGTGCCAGCAGCTTTATTACATCCGGGGGGCAAAGGGATACGCAGTATTTT
CDR3: CASSFITSGGQRDTQYF

size: -
D: TRBD1
length: 13
V: TRBV5-1
J: TRBJ2-3
DNA: TGCGCCAGCAGCTCGATACCGGGACAGAGGCAGTATTTT
CDR3: CASSSIPGQRQYF

size: once
D: -
length: 15
V: TRBV5-1
J: TRBJ2-3
DNA: TGCGCCAGCAGCTCACTAGCCTCCGATACAGATACGCAGTATTTT
CDR3: CASSSLASDTDTQYF

size: -
D: TRBD1
length: 15
V: TRBV11-2
J: TRBJ1-1
DNA: TGTGCCAGCAGCCCAGGGAAAGGGGGCGGAACTGAAGCTTTCTTT
CDR3: CASSPGKGGGTEAFF

size: few
D: TRBD1
length: 13
V: TRBV2
J: TRBJ2-5
DNA: TGTGCCAGCAGTGGAGGACAGGAACGAGAGCAGTACTTC
CDR3: CASSGGQEREQYF

size: -
D: -
length: 14
V: TRBV6-1
J: TRBJ1-3
DNA: TGTGCCAGCAGTGGCAGGGCAGCGGGAAACACCATATATTTT
CDR3: CASSGRAAGNTIYF

size: -
D: -
length: 14
V: TRBV5-4
J: TRBJ1-2
DNA: TGTGCCAGCAGCCGCCCCCAGACTAACTATGGCTACACCTTC
CDR3: CASSRPQTNYGYTF

size: once
D: -
length: 14
V: TRBV9
J: TRBJ2-5
DNA: TGTGCCAGCAGCGTAGAGGGCGGGAAAGAGACCCAGTACTTC
CDR3: CASSVEGGKETQYF

size: -
D: TRBD1
length: 13
V: TRBV5-4
J: TRBJ1-2
DNA: TGTGCCAGCAGCTTCGGGACAGGGCTAGGCTACACCTTC
CDR3: CASSFGTGLGYTF

size: -
D: -
length: 17
V: TRBV2
J: TRBJ1-2
DNA: TGTGCCAGCAGTGAAGCGCTTTATGGTGGGGGGGTGCGTGGCTACACCTTC
CDR3: CASSEALYGGGVRGYTF

size: -
D: TRBD1
length: 17
V: TRBV2
J: TRBJ2-5
DNA: TGTGCCAGCAGCACTCTGACAGGGGGTTCGGGTCAAGAGATCCAGTACTTC
CDR3: CASSTLTGGSGQEIQYF

size: few
D: -
length: 15
V: TRBV6-1
J: TRBJ1-5
DNA: TGTGCCAGCAGGAAGGCGGCGTCAGCCAATCAGCCCCAGCATTTT
CDR3: CASRKAASANQPQHF